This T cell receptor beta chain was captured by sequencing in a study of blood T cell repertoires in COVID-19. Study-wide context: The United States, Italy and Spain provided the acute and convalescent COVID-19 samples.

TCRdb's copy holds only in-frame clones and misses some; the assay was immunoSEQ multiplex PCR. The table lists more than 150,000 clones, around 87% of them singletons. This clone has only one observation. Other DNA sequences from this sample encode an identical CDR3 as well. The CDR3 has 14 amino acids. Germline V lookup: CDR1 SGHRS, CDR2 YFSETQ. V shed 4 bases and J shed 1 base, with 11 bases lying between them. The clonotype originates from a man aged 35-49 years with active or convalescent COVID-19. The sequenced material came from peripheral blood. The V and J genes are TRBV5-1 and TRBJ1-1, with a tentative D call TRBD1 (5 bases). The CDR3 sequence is CASSPQTGNTEAFF. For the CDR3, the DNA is TGCGCCAGCAGCCCACAAACAGGGAACACTGAAGCTTTCTTT.